Listed below are T cell receptor beta chains from one sample, sequenced in a study of blood T cell repertoires in COVID-19. Produced via immunoSEQ multiplex PCR; TCRdb's table is partial and in-frame only. Seen here are roughly 410,000 clones, approximately 90% observed once, and the top ten hold approximately 1.5%. What was sequenced was peripheral blood. These receptors were obtained from a woman between 40 and 50 years old with COVID-19, enrolled during active disease. Both conserved end residues are part of each CDR3. A D gene is named only where the DNA matches it firmly. Some rows mark clone size as missing; the rest say once, few, many or name a class of expanded clone.

TGCGCCAGCAGCTCAGGACAGGTCAGCGGGGAGCTGTTTTTT	CASSSGQVSGELFF	NA	TRBD1	TRBV5-1	TRBJ2-2
TGTGCCAGCAGCTTAAGAACAGGGGGTTTCACTGAAGCTTTCTTT	CASSLRTGGFTEAFF	NA	TRBD1	TRBV11-2	TRBJ1-1
TGTGCCAGCCAGCGCAAGGGCACAGATACGCAGTATTTT	CASQRKGTDTQYF	NA	NA	TRBV6-5	TRBJ2-3
TGTGCCAGCAAAAGTGGGGGGAGCAATCAGCCCCAGCATTTT	CASKSGGSNQPQHF	NA	NA	TRBV28	TRBJ1-5
TGTGCCAGCAGTTACTCGACAGGGATGAGAAAACTGTTTTTT	CASSYSTGMRKLFF	few	TRBD1	TRBV6-5	TRBJ1-4
TGCGCCAGCAGCGGTAGACTGACTGGAGGTGGCTACACCTTC	CASSGRLTGGGYTF	NA	NA	TRBV4-1	TRBJ1-2
TGTGCCAGCTCACCGGGCAGGGGGCAGAGGAAACTGTTTTTT	CASSPGRGQRKLFF	NA	TRBD1	TRBV18	TRBJ1-4
TGCGCCAGCAGCCGCGGGTGGGGCACTGAAGCTTTCTTT	CASSRGWGTEAFF	few	NA	TRBV4-3	TRBJ1-1
TGTGCCAGCAGCCCTTTGACAGGGGGCTGGGAGACCCAGTACTTC	CASSPLTGGWETQYF	NA	TRBD1	TRBV14	TRBJ2-5
TGTGCCACCAGCTCGAACCCACTAGCGGGAGGCGCCGGGGAGCTGTTTTTT	CATSSNPLAGGAGELFF	NA	TRBD2	TRBV15	TRBJ2-2
TGTGCCAGCAGTTTAGGGGGACAGGGGGGGATGGAGACCCAGTACTTC	CASSLGGQGGMETQYF	NA	TRBD1	TRBV28	TRBJ2-5
TGTGCCAGCAGCTTAGGGGGTGCCACTAGGCACGGGGAGCTGTTTTTT	CASSLGGATRHGELFF	once	NA	TRBV7-6	TRBJ2-2
TGTGCCTCCAGAAGGGGATCGGGCACTGAAGCTTTCTTT	CASRRGSGTEAFF	NA	NA	TRBV6-6	TRBJ1-1
TGTGCCAGCAAAGGTCAGGGGGCACTAGGAACTGAAGCTTTCTTT	CASKGQGALGTEAFF	NA	TRBD1	TRBV9	TRBJ1-1
TGTGCCAGCAGCTTCGGGACTAGCTCTCAGTTCTTC	CASSFGTSSQFF	once	TRBD2	TRBV9	TRBJ2-1
TGTGCTAGCAGCGCGGGGGACGGAAACACCATATATTTT	CASSAGDGNTIYF	NA	NA	TRBV7-7	TRBJ1-3
TGTGCCACCAGCAGAGGAGACAGGGACCAACAGCCCCAGCATTTT	CATSRGDRDQQPQHF	NA	TRBD1	TRBV15	TRBJ1-5
TGTGCCAGCAGCCGGACAAGAGATAATTCACCCCTCCACTTT	CASSRTRDNSPLHF	NA	NA	TRBV6-6	TRBJ1-6
TGTGCCAGCAGTCCCAGCGTCATGAACACTGAAGCTTTCTTT	CASSPSVMNTEAFF	NA	NA	TRBV6-2/TRBV6-3	TRBJ1-1
TGCGCCAGCAGCCAAGACTACAGGGCGAGTTTAAGGACTGAAGCTTTCTTT	CASSQDYRASLRTEAFF	once	NA	TRBV4-3	TRBJ1-1
TGTGCCTGGAGCTTACAGGGGGCGGACAACACTGAAGCTTTCTTT	CAWSLQGADNTEAFF	NA	TRBD1	TRBV30	TRBJ1-1
TGTGCCTGGGGGGGAGGCACCTCCTACGAGCAGTACTTC	CAWGGGTSYEQYF	NA	NA	TRBV30	TRBJ2-7
TGTGCCAGCAGTGACGGGACTAACACCGGGGAGCTGTTTTTT	CASSDGTNTGELFF	few	NA	TRBV6-4	TRBJ2-2
TGCGCCAGCAGCCCGGGACAGGGGGCTATTCAGGAAAAACTGTTTTTT	CASSPGQGAIQEKLFF	NA	TRBD1	TRBV5-1	TRBJ1-4
TGTGCCAGCAGTGAAGGGGCAGGGGGTAACACTGAAGCTTTCTTT	CASSEGAGGNTEAFF	NA	TRBD1	TRBV6-1	TRBJ1-1
TGTGCCAGCAGCACCGCACGGCAGGGGAGAGGGAACACTGAAGCTTTCTTT	CASSTARQGRGNTEAFF	NA	NA	TRBV27	TRBJ1-1
TGCGCCAGCAGCCAAGAGGTCGGGAGGGGACTCTCCTACGAGCAGTACTTC	CASSQEVGRGLSYEQYF	NA	TRBD2	TRBV4-3	TRBJ2-7
TGTGCCAGCAGTCCTACGGGGTTCCCGGACCATGGCTACACCTTC	CASSPTGFPDHGYTF	NA	NA	TRBV28	TRBJ1-2
TGCGCCAGCAGCCAAGGGACAGGGGGTCAAGAGACCCAGTACTTC	CASSQGTGGQETQYF	NA	TRBD1	TRBV4-1	TRBJ2-5
TGTGCCAGCAGTGAATTTGGCCGTCGATCTGGGGCCAACGTCCTGACTTTC	CASSEFGRRSGANVLTF	NA	NA	TRBV25-1	TRBJ2-6
TGTGCCAGCAGTTACAGGGGCTTAAGGAATCAGCCCCAGCATTTT	CASSYRGLRNQPQHF	NA	TRBD1	TRBV28	TRBJ1-5
TGTGCCAGCAGCCAAAGGGGAGGGCCCAAGTTCTTC	CASSQRGGPKFF	NA	TRBD2	TRBV3-1/TRBV3-2	TRBJ2-1
TGTGCCAGCTCACGAAAGGGAACAGGTATCACAGATACGCAGTATTTT	CASSRKGTGITDTQYF	NA	NA	TRBV18	TRBJ2-3
TGTGCCAGCAGCCAAGTACGCCTGAGCTCCTACAATGAGCAGTTCTTC	CASSQVRLSSYNEQFF	NA	NA	TRBV14	TRBJ2-1
TGTGCCAGCAGCTTAACAATAGACCTAGCTAACTATGGCTACACCTTC	CASSLTIDLANYGYTF	NA	NA	TRBV7-3	TRBJ1-2
TGTGCCAGCTCTCCAACTATGACAGGGAAAAACATTCAGTACTTC	CASSPTMTGKNIQYF	NA	TRBD1	TRBV5-8	TRBJ2-4
TGTGCCAGCAGCTTTGGTCCCGGACAGGGATCCAATGAGCAGTTCTTC	CASSFGPGQGSNEQFF	NA	TRBD1	TRBV7-9	TRBJ2-1
TGTGCCAGCAGCTTAAAGGGACTAGCGGGATATGTAGAGACCCAGTACTTC	CASSLKGLAGYVETQYF	few	TRBD2	TRBV11-2	TRBJ2-5
TGTGCCAGCAGCTTCGAGCCGAGCTCACCCCTCCACTTT	CASSFEPSSPLHF	NA	NA	TRBV9	TRBJ1-6
TGTGCCAGCAGACGAACCGGGGACACTGAAGCTTTCTTT	CASRRTGDTEAFF	NA	NA	TRBV2	TRBJ1-1
TGTGCCAGCAGCTTCCCAGGTCATGTAGATACGCAGTATTTT	CASSFPGHVDTQYF	few	NA	TRBV11-2	TRBJ2-3
TGTGCCAGCCAGGGGGCGTTGAGATACGAGCAGTACTTC	CASQGALRYEQYF	NA	TRBD1	TRBV28	TRBJ2-7
TGTGCCAGCAGCTCTCAGGGGAGTAATCAGCCCCAGCATTTT	CASSSQGSNQPQHF	once	NA	TRBV7-2	TRBJ1-5
TGTGCCAGCAGCCCAACGACAGGACTCCTGATGTATGGCTACACCTTC	CASSPTTGLLMYGYTF	NA	NA	TRBV7-2	TRBJ1-2
TGTGCCAGCGTTCGTCGGGCTGAAGCTTTCTTT	CASVRRAEAFF	NA	NA	TRBV12-3/TRBV12-4	TRBJ1-1
TGTGCCAGCAGTAGGGTGGGACACCAGAACACTGAAGCTTTCTTT	CASSRVGHQNTEAFF	NA	NA	TRBV28	TRBJ1-1
TGTGCCAGCAGTCCGGGACAGTCCTCCTCCTACGAGCAGTACTTC	CASSPGQSSSYEQYF	NA	TRBD1	TRBV27	TRBJ2-7
TGTGCCAGTAGTTTGATGGGACAGCGCAACTATGGCTACACCTTC	CASSLMGQRNYGYTF	NA	TRBD1	TRBV19	TRBJ1-2
TGCGCCAGCAGCCAAGATGGGTTGAGGCGAGCTTTCTTT	CASSQDGLRRAFF	NA	NA	TRBV4-3	TRBJ1-1
TGTGCCAGCAGCGTAGGTGAGACTTTCGTAACCTACGAGCAGTACTTC	CASSVGETFVTYEQYF	once	NA	TRBV9	TRBJ2-7
TGTGCCAGCAGCACCGACAGGGTTACTAATGAAAAACTGTTTTTT	CASSTDRVTNEKLFF	once	TRBD1	TRBV11-1	TRBJ1-4
TGTGCCAGCAGTGGGGTGGGTTGGGCATCGACGCAGTATTTT	CASSGVGWASTQYF	NA	NA	TRBV25-1	TRBJ2-3
TGTGCTAGTGGGTCCGGGACAGGGAAAGACAATGAGCAGTTCTTC	CASGSGTGKDNEQFF	NA	TRBD1	TRBV12-5	TRBJ2-1
TGTGCCAGCAGTTACCTACTAGCGGGGGTTAATGAGCAGTTCTTC	CASSYLLAGVNEQFF	NA	TRBD2	TRBV6-5	TRBJ2-1
TGTGCCAGCAGCGAGACAGATAGCAATCAGCCCCAGCATTTT	CASSETDSNQPQHF	NA	NA	TRBV9	TRBJ1-5